This T cell receptor (beta chain) was captured by sequencing in a study of control samples from healthy donors and cancer patients. Per germline, CDR1 SGHAT and CDR2 FQNNGV. This CDR3 is 16 amino acids long. The germline V and J ends were trimmed by 0 bases and 5 bases, with 14 bases remaining between them. TCRdb's table, derived via immunoSEQ multiplex PCR, lists solely in-frame clones and lacks some. Here the sample spans 150,000 or so clones, 90% to 95% being singletons. The clonotype was recovered from a man younger than 35 in good health. The genes are TRBV11-2 and TRBJ2-1; D might be TRBD2 (6 bases). The specimen was blood. The CDR3 region has the DNA TGTGCCAGCAGCTTAGATCGCTGGGCGGGACACAATGAGCAGTTCTTC. This encodes CASSLDRWAGHNEQFF.